This T cell receptor (beta chain) is drawn from a study of T cell clonality in common variable immunodeficiency (dated by TCRdb to the mid-2010s). This clone appeared a few times. It lacks a known antigen. The read comes to an end 3 residues before the CDR3 does, leaving the germline J gene to fill in the end. For sequencing input, CVID and control samples contributed equivalent amounts of genomic DNA. For every sample, a 60 bp segment covering the rearranged TCRbeta CDR3 region was amplified and then sequenced. TCRbeta amplification used the immunoSEQ assay, a bias-corrected multiplex PCR with high-throughput sequencing. The study's own analysis went as follows. Each unique nucleotide sequence was treated as a clone and annotated with V, D and J genes, copy number and frequency. Sequences were labeled productive if in frame, and non-productive if out of frame or containing stop codons. As previously described, Shannon's entropy was used to calculate clonality. Mean CDR3 Kyte-Doolittle hydropathy was derived from the predicted amino acid sequences of productive clones. The R hclust function was used to hierarchically cluster scaled V gene usage with Manhattan distance and complete linkage. To assess clone sharing by CDR3 amino acid sequence, 12 repertoires per group were resampled over 100 rounds. The repertoires were searched for approximately 72 published EBV-specific TCRbeta sequences and nearly 250 published CMV-specific TCRbeta sequences. A couple of CVID samples yielding fewer than 10,000 sequences were excluded from analysis, leaving approximately 40 CVID repertoires. TCRdb stores this immuneACCESS table with in-frame sequences only. Part of the clones is absent; in the studies checked, under half of the shortfall reflects unresolved V genes, and no reason is known for the rest. Clonal size and the V and J genes are those of that table, whereas D and trimming came from the DNA. This sample is represented by 25,000 to 35,000 clones, with no singletons among them. The ten largest clones take up 4.5% of the sample.

General conclusions and limits of the study: Despite equal DNA input, controls averaged approximately 84,000 unique sequences per sample versus around 30,000 in CVID samples. Reportedly, TCRbeta sequences from CVID had fewer deletions and N-nucleotide insertions, and highly modified clones with 13 or more V deletions were absent from CVID. According to the authors, finding the cause of the higher clonality in CVID would require sequencing the repertoires of T cell subpopulations. Fewer TCRbeta clones were shared among CVID subjects than among healthy controls (p < 0.0001). Correlations of repertoire features with clinical complications were constrained by heterogeneity among patients within the CVID cohort. TCRbeta clonality was higher in CVID subjects than in healthy controls (t-test p = 0.018), and the increase was most characteristic of about a third of subjects.

At the junction V is shortened by 3 bases and J by 8 bases, with 8 bases in between. The germline V gene (reference sequence) sets CDR1 to LNHDA and CDR2 to SQIVND. The CDR3, from cysteine to phenylalanine, totals 12 residues. The DNA covers only part of the CDR3, 27 bases in frame from base 1. Most CVID patients and most healthy controls were of Caucasian heritage. Heparinized peripheral whole blood samples of about 5 to 9 ml were collected from each donor. Genomic DNA from adults with common variable immune deficiency (CVID) and from healthy adult controls was the source for sequencing TCRbeta CDR3 repertoires. A total of 22 healthy adult volunteers (approximately 12 female and 10 or so male; age range 23 to 66 years, mean age about 34) were included in the control group. Diluted blood was subjected to density centrifugation over Hypaque 1077 or Ficoll-Paque for isolation of peripheral blood mononuclear cells. Genomic DNA was obtained from unsorted mononuclear cells using either Qiagen column purification or a centrifugation-based method.

The sequenced sample consisted of peripheral blood mononuclear cells. The origin of this receptor is a person aged 18 to 75 in good health. The sequence joins TRBV19 to TRBJ2-1; no D gene can be assigned with confidence. CDR3 DNA, as far as it was read: TGTGCCAGTAGTATTAGGGTGGATGAG. It codes for CASSIRVDE. The whole CDR3 sequence is CASSIRVDEQFF.